This TCR beta chain is drawn from a study of PD-1 blockade in classical Hodgkin lymphoma. Every patient relapsed after autologous stem cell transplantation, and brentuximab vedotin exposure varied. Data came from immunoSEQ multiplex PCR; TCRdb stores just in-frame clones and leaves some out. Of around 20,000 clones in the sample, less than 75% are singletons; the top ten hold around a quarter. Trimming removed 3 bases from V and 8 bases from J, with 13 bases in between. The CDR3 is made up of 12 amino acids. Per germline, CDR1 SQVTM and CDR2 ANQGSEA. The material sequenced was peripheral blood mononuclear cells (PBMCs), taken before the second cycle of nivolumab. The chain recombines TRBV29-1 with TRBJ1-2, with D perhaps matching TRBD1 (6 bases). This clonotype was sampled from a human donor with classical Hodgkin lymphoma. This CDR3 is CSVDRGKLGYTF. The CDR3 bases are TGCAGCGTTGACAGGGGAAAGCTGGGCTACACCTTC. Together with reference TRBV29-1 and TRBJ1-2, the CDR3 gives the full variable domain: SAVISQKPSRDICQRGTSLTIQCQVDSQVTMMFWYRQQPGQSLTLIATANQGSEATYESGFVIDKFPISRPNLTFSTLTVSNMSPEDSSIYLCSVDRGKLGYTFGSGTRLTVV.